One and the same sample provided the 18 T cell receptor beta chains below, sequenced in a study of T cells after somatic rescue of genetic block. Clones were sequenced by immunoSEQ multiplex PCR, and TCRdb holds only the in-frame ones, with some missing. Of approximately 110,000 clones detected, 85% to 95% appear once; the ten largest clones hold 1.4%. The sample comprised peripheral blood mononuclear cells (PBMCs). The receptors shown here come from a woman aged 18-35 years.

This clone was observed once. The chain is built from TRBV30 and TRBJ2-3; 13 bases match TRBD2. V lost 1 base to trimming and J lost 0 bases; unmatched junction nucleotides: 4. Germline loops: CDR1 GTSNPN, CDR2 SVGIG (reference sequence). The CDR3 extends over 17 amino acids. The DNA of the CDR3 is TGTGCCTGGAGTGGGACTAGCGGGGGACCTAGCACAGATACGCAGTATTTT. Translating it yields CAWSGTSGGPSTDTQYF.

CDR3 amino acids: CASSEISHTNEKLFF. DNA of the CDR3: TGTGCCAGCAGTGAAATCAGTCACACTAATGAAAAACTGTTTTTT. J is TRBJ1-4 and V is TRBV2, with D unresolved. Germline V lookup: CDR1 SNHLY, CDR2 FYNNEI. CDR3 size: 15 residues. V shed 2 bases and J shed 2 bases, with 9 bases lying between them. Together with reference TRBV2 and TRBJ1-4, the CDR3 gives the full variable domain: EPEVTQTPSHQVTQMGQEVILRCVPISNHLYFYWYRQILGQKVEFLVSFYNNEISEKSEIFDDQFSVERPDGSNFTLKIRSTKLEDSAMYFCASSEISHTNEKLFFGSGTQLSVL.

The DNA of the CDR3 is TGTGCCTGGAGCTATAAGGGGGGCAATCAGCCCCAGCATTTT. The encoded protein is CAWSYKGGNQPQHF. The chain employs TRBV30 and TRBJ1-5, with D maybe TRBD1 (6 bases). Looked up from germline, CDR1 is GTSNPN and CDR2 is SVGIG (reference sequence). The CDR3 is 14 residues long. Trimming stripped 3 bases from V and 2 bases from J, with 11 bases between.

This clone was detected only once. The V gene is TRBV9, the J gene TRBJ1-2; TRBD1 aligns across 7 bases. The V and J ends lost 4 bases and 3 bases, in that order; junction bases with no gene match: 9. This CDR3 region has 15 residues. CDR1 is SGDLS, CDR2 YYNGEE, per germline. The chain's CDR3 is CASSIGQAGDYGYTF. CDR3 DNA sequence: TGTGCCAGCAGCATCGGACAGGCTGGGGACTATGGCTACACCTTC.

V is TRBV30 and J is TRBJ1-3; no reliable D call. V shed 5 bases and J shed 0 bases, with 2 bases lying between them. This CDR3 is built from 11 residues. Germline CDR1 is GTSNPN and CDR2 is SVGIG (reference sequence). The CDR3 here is CAWGSGNTIYF. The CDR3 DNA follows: TGTGCCTGGGGCTCTGGAAACACCATATATTTT. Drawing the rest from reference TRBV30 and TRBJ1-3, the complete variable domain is SQTIHQWPATLVQPVGSPLSLECTVEGTSNPNLYWYRQAAGRGLQLLFYSVGIGQISSEVPQNLSASRPQDRQFILSSKKLLLSDSGFYLCAWGSGNTIYFGEGSWLTVV.

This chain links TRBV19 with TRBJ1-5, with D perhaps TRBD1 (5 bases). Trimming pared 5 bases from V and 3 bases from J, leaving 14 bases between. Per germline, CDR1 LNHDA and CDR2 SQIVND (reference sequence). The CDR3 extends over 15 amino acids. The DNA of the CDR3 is TGTGCCAGTAGTTTTTCGACAGCCTTCAATCAGCCCCAGCATTTT. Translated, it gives CASSFSTAFNQPQHF.

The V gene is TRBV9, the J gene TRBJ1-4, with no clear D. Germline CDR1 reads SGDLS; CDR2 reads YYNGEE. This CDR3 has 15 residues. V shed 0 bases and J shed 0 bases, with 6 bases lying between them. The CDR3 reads CASSVGATTNEKLFF. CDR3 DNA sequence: TGTGCCAGCAGCGTAGGGGCAACAACTAATGAAAAACTGTTTTTT.

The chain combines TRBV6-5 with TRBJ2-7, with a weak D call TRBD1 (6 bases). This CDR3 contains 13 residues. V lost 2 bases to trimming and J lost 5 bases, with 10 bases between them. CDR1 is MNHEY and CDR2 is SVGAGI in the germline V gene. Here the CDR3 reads CASSYNREHEQYF. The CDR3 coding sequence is TGTGCCAGCAGTTACAACAGGGAACACGAGCAGTACTTC.

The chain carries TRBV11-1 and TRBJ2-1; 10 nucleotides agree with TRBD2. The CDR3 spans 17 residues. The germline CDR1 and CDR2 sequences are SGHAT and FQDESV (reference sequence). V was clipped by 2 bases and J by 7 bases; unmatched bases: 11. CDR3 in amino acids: CASSLRGSGGLGNEQFF. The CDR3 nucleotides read TGTGCCAGCAGCTTAAGAGGTAGCGGGGGGTTAGGGAATGAGCAGTTCTTC.

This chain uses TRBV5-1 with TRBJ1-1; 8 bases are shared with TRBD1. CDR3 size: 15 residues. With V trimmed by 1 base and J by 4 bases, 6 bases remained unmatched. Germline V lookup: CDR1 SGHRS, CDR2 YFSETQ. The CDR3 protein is CASSLLGRGPTEAFF. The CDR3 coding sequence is TGCGCCAGCAGCTTGTTGGGCAGGGGGCCCACTGAAGCTTTCTTT.

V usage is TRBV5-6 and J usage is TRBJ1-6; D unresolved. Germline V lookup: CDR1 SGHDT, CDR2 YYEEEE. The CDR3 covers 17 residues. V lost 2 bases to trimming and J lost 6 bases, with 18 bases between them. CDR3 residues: CASSFFREGFFNSPLHF. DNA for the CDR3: TGTGCCAGCAGCTTCTTCCGGGAAGGCTTTTTTAATTCACCCCTCCACTTT.

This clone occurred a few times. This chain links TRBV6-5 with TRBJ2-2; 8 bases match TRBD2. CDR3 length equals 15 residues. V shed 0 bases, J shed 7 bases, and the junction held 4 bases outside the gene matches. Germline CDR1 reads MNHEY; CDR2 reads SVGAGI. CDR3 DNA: TGTGCCAGCAGTTACTCTAGCGGGGCCGACGGGGAGCTGTTTTTT. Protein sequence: CASSYSSGADGELFF.

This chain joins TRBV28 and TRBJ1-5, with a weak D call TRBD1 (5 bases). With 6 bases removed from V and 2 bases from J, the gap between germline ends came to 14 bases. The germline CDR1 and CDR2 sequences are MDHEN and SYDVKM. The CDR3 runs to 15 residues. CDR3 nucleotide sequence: TGTGCCAGCAGGGTCCCCGGGGGGGGCAATCAGCCCCAGCATTTT. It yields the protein CASRVPGGGNQPQHF.

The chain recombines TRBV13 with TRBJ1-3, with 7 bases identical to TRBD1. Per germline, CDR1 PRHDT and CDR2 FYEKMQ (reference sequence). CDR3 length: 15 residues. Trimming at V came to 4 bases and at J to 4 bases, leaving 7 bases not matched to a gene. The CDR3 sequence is CASSSYQTGGNTIYF. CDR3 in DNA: TGTGCCAGCAGCTCCTACCAGACAGGGGGAAACACCATATATTTT.

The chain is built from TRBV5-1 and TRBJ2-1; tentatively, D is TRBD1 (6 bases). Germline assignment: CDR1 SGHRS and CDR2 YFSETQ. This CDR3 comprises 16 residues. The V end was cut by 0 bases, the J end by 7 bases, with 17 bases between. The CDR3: CASSLAVGAIKNEQFF. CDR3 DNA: TGCGCCAGCAGCTTGGCCGTGGGGGCTATCAAGAATGAGCAGTTCTTC.

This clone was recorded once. The CDR3 loop is CSVEDGQTYEQYF. The CDR3, as DNA: TGCAGCGTTGAGGACGGGCAGACCTACGAGCAGTACTTC. The chain has TRBV29-1 and TRBJ2-7; D ambiguous. Germline V gene lookup returns CDR1 SQVTM and CDR2 ANQGSEA. Trimming shortened V by 3 bases and J by 2 bases, and 11 bases separated the two germline ends. The CDR3 runs 13 residues.

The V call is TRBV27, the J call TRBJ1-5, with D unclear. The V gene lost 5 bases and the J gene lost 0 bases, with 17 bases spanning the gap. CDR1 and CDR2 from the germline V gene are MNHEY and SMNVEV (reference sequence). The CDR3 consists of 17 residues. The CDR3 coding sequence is TGTGCCAGCAGTCATACCGCGGAGACCTATAGCAATCAGCCCCAGCATTTT. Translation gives CASSHTAETYSNQPQHF.

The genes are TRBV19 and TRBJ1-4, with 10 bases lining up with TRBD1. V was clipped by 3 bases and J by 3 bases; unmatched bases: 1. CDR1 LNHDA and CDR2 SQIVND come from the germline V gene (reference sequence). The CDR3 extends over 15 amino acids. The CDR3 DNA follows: TGTGCCAGTAGTATCGGACAGGGGGCTAATGAAAAACTGTTTTTT. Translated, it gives CASSIGQGANEKLFF.